The 27 T cell receptor beta chains presented below share a single source sample, sequenced in a study of blood T cell repertoires in COVID-19. The assay was immunoSEQ multiplex PCR, and TCRdb's table has in-frame clones only and misses some. The sample has about 140,000 clones, around nine tenths seen once. What was sequenced was peripheral blood. Every receptor here comes from a woman aged 50 to 65 with acute or convalescent COVID-19.

This rearrangement joins TRBV15 to TRBJ1-2; a weak D match, TRBD1 (5 bases). The ends were cut back, 1 base at V and 1 base at J, with 13 bases in the middle. This CDR3 is 16 amino acids long. Per the germline V gene, CDR1 is LNHNV and CDR2 is YYDKDF (reference sequence). The CDR3 is CATSRGAGQYNYGYTF. The CDR3, as DNA: TGTGCCACCAGCAGAGGGGCAGGGCAGTATAACTATGGCTACACCTTC.

This chain connects TRBV7-9 to TRBJ1-2, with D perhaps matching TRBD1 (6 bases). Trimming left V 4 bases short and J 4 bases short, with 13 bases between. This CDR3 spans 14 amino acids. Germline assignment: CDR1 SEHNR and CDR2 FQNEAQ (reference sequence). This CDR3 reads CASSWTQGPYGYTF. The CDR3 DNA reads TGTGCCAGCAGCTGGACACAGGGCCCCTATGGCTACACCTTC.

This clone was counted a few times. The V and J genes are TRBV5-4 and TRBJ2-7; the match to TRBD1 covers 7 bases. The CDR3 is 12 amino acids. The V and J ends lost 2 bases and 5 bases, in that order; junction bases with no gene match: 1. CDR1 is SGHNT, CDR2 YYREEE, per germline (reference sequence). The chain's CDR3 is CASSFGTDEQYF. CDR3 nucleotides: TGTGCCAGCAGCTTCGGGACAGACGAGCAGTACTTC.

The J gene is TRBJ2-7, the V gene TRBV25-1; unclear D gene. CDR1 and CDR2 (germline): MGHDK, SYGVNS. The CDR3 is 13 residues long. V dropped 2 bases and J dropped 2 bases, with 7 bases sitting between them. CDR3 nucleotide sequence: TGTGCCAGCAGTGAAGAGACAACCTACGAGCAGTACTTC. Encoded protein: CASSEETTYEQYF.

The chain has TRBV6-6 and TRBJ1-3; D unclear. Per germline, CDR1 MNHNY and CDR2 SVGAGI (reference sequence). This CDR3 comprises 11 residues. The V and J ends lost 10 bases and 4 bases respectively, with 8 bases between them. Here the CDR3 reads CATSQGNTIYF. The CDR3 DNA reads as TGTGCCACCTCACAGGGAAACACCATATATTTT.

This clone was seen a handful of times. V gene TRBV28 combines with J gene TRBJ2-1, with a tentative D call TRBD1 (6 bases). CDR3 length: 15 amino acids. Trimming removed 3 bases from V and 4 bases from J, with 13 bases in between. Germline CDR1 MDHEN, CDR2 SYDVKM. CDR3 DNA: TGTGCCAGCAGTTTCTCAGGGGTCGGGTACAATGAGCAGTTCTTC. Encoded protein: CASSFSGVGYNEQFF.

This clone was counted once. The chain joins TRBV25-1 to TRBJ2-7; TRBD2 is a possible D gene (5 bases). The CDR3 consists of 13 residues. Germline values: CDR1 MGHDK, CDR2 SYGVNS. V was shortened by 10 bases and J by 2 bases, with 15 bases between the two germline ends. This CDR3 is CATRRPGTYEQYF. In nucleotides, the CDR3 is TGTGCCACCCGCCGGCCGGGGACCTACGAGCAGTACTTC.

This clone appeared a few times. The chain uses TRBV10-3 and TRBJ2-3; the D gene is possibly TRBD1 (6 bases). The V gene's germline CDR1 is ENHRY and CDR2 SYGVKD. Trimming took off 11 bases at V and 3 bases at J, with 18 bases between the two ends. The CDR3 runs to 14 residues. CDR3 residues: CACKDSRGTDTQYF. Here the CDR3 DNA reads TGTGCCTGCAAGGACAGTAGGGGGACAGATACGCAGTATTTT.

The genes are TRBV27 and TRBJ1-3; 9 positions agree with TRBD1. This CDR3 comprises 19 residues. CDR1 is MNHEY and CDR2 is SMNVEV in the germline V gene (reference sequence). Unmatched junction bases numbered 12, after V lost 3 bases and J lost 0 bases. DNA of the CDR3: TGTGCCAGCAGTTTGTTTGGGGACAGGGAGGGCCACTCTGGAAACACCATATATTTT. Its protein is CASSLFGDREGHSGNTIYF.

The chain employs TRBV2 and TRBJ2-7, with 14 nucleotides matching TRBD2. CDR3 length: 15 residues. Germline V gives CDR1 SNHLY, CDR2 FYNNEI. Unmatched junction bases numbered 4, after V lost 0 bases and J lost 9 bases. The CDR3 sequence: CASSEAGLAGEGQYF. The CDR3 DNA is TGTGCCAGCAGTGAAGCGGGACTAGCGGGAGAAGGGCAGTACTTC.

This chain links TRBV20-1 with TRBJ1-5; D is undetermined. Trimming left V 3 bases short and J 0 bases short, with 3 bases between. The V gene's germline CDR1 is DFQATT and CDR2 SNEGSKA (reference sequence). This CDR3 contains 12 residues. CDR3 sequence: CSASYSNQPQHF. CDR3 in DNA: TGCAGTGCTAGTTATAGCAATCAGCCCCAGCATTTT.

CDR3: CASSLDRLAGTGELFF. CDR3 in DNA: TGTGCCAGCAGCTTAGATCGTCTAGCGGGCACCGGGGAGCTGTTTTTT. J is TRBJ2-2 and V is TRBV11-2; 8 positions match TRBD2. There are 16 residues in the CDR3. The germline V gene encodes CDR1 SGHAT and CDR2 FQNNGV. Unmatched junction bases numbered 4, after V lost 0 bases and J lost 4 bases.

The chain joins TRBV10-3 to TRBJ2-5, with D perhaps matching TRBD2 (7 bases). The CDR3 is 13 amino acids. V gave up 8 bases and J gave up 5 bases, with 15 bases separating them. The germline V gene encodes CDR1 ENHRY and CDR2 SYGVKD. CDR3 nucleotides: TGTGCCATCGGGAGGGAGGGGGGTGAGACCCAGTACTTC. It translates to CAIGREGGETQYF.

The chain combines TRBV5-4 with TRBJ2-7, with a weak D call TRBD2 (5 bases). Germline V gives CDR1 SGHNT, CDR2 YYREEE (reference sequence). The length of the CDR3 is 15 residues. V was shortened by 6 bases and J by 0 bases, with 16 bases between the two germline ends. The chain's CDR3 is CASTISGPSSYEQYF. CDR3 coding DNA: TGTGCCAGCACCATAAGCGGACCTAGCTCCTACGAGCAGTACTTC.

This clone was seen only once. The chain carries TRBV5-1 and TRBJ1-5; 7 bases are shared with TRBD1. The CDR3 is made up of 14 amino acids. J was trimmed by 7 bases and V by 5 bases; bases with no gene match: 9. Germline V lookup: CDR1 SGHRS, CDR2 YFSETQ. CDR3 DNA sequence: TGCGCCAGCAGTCCTAGGGGGCAAGGGCAGCCCCAGCATTTT. Encoded protein: CASSPRGQGQPQHF.

The V and J genes are TRBV9 and TRBJ1-1; 9 nucleotides line up with TRBD1. Germline V lookup: CDR1 SGDLS, CDR2 YYNGEE. V was pared by 1 base and J by 5 bases, with 3 bases of the junction left unmatched. The CDR3 extends over 14 amino acids. CDR3 in DNA: TGTGCCAGCAGCGTAATACAGGGGGCTACTGAAGCTTTCTTT. Translated: CASSVIQGATEAFF.

This clone has only one observation. The rearrangement links TRBV5-8 to TRBJ2-1; TRBD1 agrees at 10 bases. Germline V gene sequence: CDR1 SGHTS, CDR2 YDEGEE. The CDR3 loop spans 13 amino acids. With V trimmed by 10 bases and J by 4 bases, 5 bases remained unmatched. The CDR3 here is CAGRDRGYNEQFF. The DNA for the CDR3 is TGTGCCGGCCGGGACAGGGGTTACAATGAGCAGTTCTTC.

This clone was found a few times. The J gene is TRBJ1-1, the V gene TRBV30; D is possibly TRBD1 (5 bases). The CDR3 extends over 14 amino acids. V lost 0 bases and J 5 bases, leaving 13 bases between the germline ends. Germline values: CDR1 GTSNPN, CDR2 SVGIG (reference sequence). The CDR3 sequence is CAWSVQGAGTEAFF. The CDR3 DNA follows: TGTGCCTGGAGTGTACAAGGGGCTGGGACTGAAGCTTTCTTT.

The V gene is TRBV9, the J gene TRBJ2-5; D possibly corresponds to TRBD1 (8 bases). The CDR3 has 15 amino acids. V was shortened by 4 bases and J by 5 bases, with 18 bases between the two germline ends. Per the germline V gene, CDR1 is SGDLS and CDR2 is YYNGEE. CDR3 in DNA: TGTGCCAGCAGCACGATACAGGGGGGGACGGAGACCCAGTACTTC. Translated: CASSTIQGGTETQYF.

V gene TRBV27 combines with J gene TRBJ1-6, with D unclear. Germline V gene data show CDR1 as MNHEY and CDR2 as SMNVEV (reference sequence). The V end was cut by 4 bases, the J end by 5 bases, with 12 bases between. This CDR3 spans 15 amino acids. This CDR3 reads CASSSSTYNNSPLHF. DNA of the CDR3: TGTGCCAGCAGTTCCTCGACATATAATAATTCACCCCTCCACTTT.

The V and J genes are TRBV11-2 and TRBJ1-1, with a possible D match to TRBD1 (5 bases). The CDR3 has 14 amino acids. Deletions cut 3 bases from V and 5 bases from J, with 13 bases between. The germline V gene has CDR1 SGHAT and CDR2 FQNNGV. CDR3 loop: CASSFDYGGTEAFF. CDR3 sequence (DNA): TGTGCCAGCAGCTTCGACTACGGGGGGACTGAAGCTTTCTTT.

This chain uses TRBV18 with TRBJ2-1; 11 bases are shared with TRBD2. The CDR3 is 16 residues long. Looked up from germline, CDR1 is KGHSH and CDR2 is LQKENI. The trim removed 3 bases at V and 0 bases at J, leaving 1 base unmatched. CDR3 bases: TGTGCCAGCTCACCCACTAGCGGGAGCTCCTACAATGAGCAGTTCTTC. Protein sequence: CASSPTSGSSYNEQFF.

The V gene is TRBV5-1, the J gene TRBJ2-3, with 11 bases fitting TRBD2. The CDR3 sequence is 14 residues long. Looked up from germline, CDR1 is SGHRS and CDR2 is YFSETQ. The J segment lost 4 bases and the V segment lost 9 bases, leaving 7 bases of the junction unmatched. CDR3 coding DNA: TGCGCCACCCAGACTAGCGGGGCATCAGATACGCAGTATTTT. This translates into CATQTSGASDTQYF.

This chain links TRBV2 with TRBJ2-2, with D possibly TRBD1 on 5 matching bases. The length of the CDR3 is 17 residues. The V gene's germline CDR1 is SNHLY and CDR2 FYNNEI. Trimming took 6 bases from V and 0 from J, leaving 17 bases between them. The chain's CDR3 is CASRDSWADTNTGELFF. The CDR3 DNA reads as TGTGCCAGCAGAGACTCTTGGGCGGACACGAACACCGGGGAGCTGTTTTTT.

By its share, this clone is large (0.1 to 1%). V and J are TRBV13 and TRBJ2-7, with D perhaps TRBD2 (6 bases). The CDR3 consists of 13 residues. Germline V gene lookup returns CDR1 PRHDT and CDR2 FYEKMQ (reference sequence). V was shortened by 9 bases and J by 5 bases, with 17 bases between the two germline ends. The CDR3 sequence: CASSLEGRDEQYF. The CDR3 nucleotides read TGTGCCAGTTCGCTGGAGGGGCGAGACGAGCAGTACTTC.

The count of this clone is one. V usage is TRBV6-5 and J usage is TRBJ1-1; the D gene is possibly TRBD1 (5 bases). Germline CDR1 MNHEY, CDR2 SVGAGI. The V and J ends lost 7 bases and 5 bases respectively, with 14 bases between them. The CDR3 loop spans 13 amino acids. Written as DNA, the CDR3 is TGTGCCAGCACCTGGGGAGGGGATACTGAAGCTTTCTTT. Translation: CASTWGGDTEAFF.

Points on this clone: Other DNA sequences from this sample encode an identical CDR3 as well. This sequence joins TRBV10-3 and TRBJ1-2; tentative D call: TRBD1 (6 bases). The CDR3 is 14 residues long. The V gene's germline CDR1 is ENHRY and CDR2 SYGVKD. V was shortened by 0 bases and J by 8 bases, with 13 bases between the two germline ends. The CDR3 nucleotides are TGTGCCATCAGTGAGTCGCATAGGGGGAGCGGCTACACCTTC. This encodes CAISESHRGSGYTF.